These 14 T cell receptor beta chains share one sample of origin, sequenced in a study of shared clonotypes between healthy human individuals. TCRdb's table, derived via immunoSEQ multiplex PCR, lists solely in-frame clones and lacks some. The table lists about 480,000 clones, roughly 79% of them singletons. Source material: PBMCs. These receptors all stem from a woman aged 35 to 49 in good health. Some clones in this sample may be carry-over from other donors' samples.

The rearrangement uses TRBV6-1 and TRBJ2-6, with D perhaps matching TRBD1 (6 bases). Germline V gene sequence: CDR1 MNHNS, CDR2 SASEGT. V was trimmed by 0 bases and J by 5 bases, leaving 11 bases between them. CDR3 length: 16 residues. The CDR3 DNA follows: TGTGCCAGCAGTGAAGCCAACAGGGTTAGGGCCAACGTCCTGACTTTC. It translates to CASSEANRVRANVLTF.

This clone appeared many times. Its ends do not fully match the called genes, so a read error is possible. This sequence joins TRBV29-1 and TRBJ2-3, with TRBD2 matching 12 bases. Germline values: CDR1 SQVTM, CDR2 ANQGSEA. The length of the CDR3 is 11 residues. CDR3 in DNA: TGCAGCGTTGGTAGGACTAGCGGGACTCGTTTT. Protein sequence: CSVGRTSGTRF.

Concerning this clone itself: It differs at one base from a far larger clone, so likely a read error. The same CDR3 arises from other DNA sequences in this sample as well. The chain recombines TRBV5-1 with TRBJ1-1; D not resolved. The V gene's germline CDR1 is SGHRS and CDR2 YFSETQ. CDR3 size: 13 residues. CDR3 residues: CASSLEGTPEAFF. The CDR3 DNA reads as TGCGCCAGTAGCTTGGAGGGAACCCCTGAAGCTTTCTTT.

CDR3 residues: CASSEARQFTYEQYF. CDR3 bases: TGTGCCAGCAGTGAAGCGAGACAGTTCACCTACGAGCAGTACTTC. This chain uses TRBV6-1 with TRBJ2-7; D may be TRBD1 (5 bases). Trimming shortened V by 0 bases and J by 2 bases, and 11 bases separated the two germline ends. The CDR3 sequence is 15 residues long. CDR1 is MNHNS and CDR2 is SASEGT in the germline V gene.

The V and J genes are TRBV2 and TRBJ2-5, with 10 bases identical to TRBD2. The CDR3 totals 15 residues. V lost 3 bases to trimming and J lost 4 bases; unmatched junction nucleotides: 5. Germline V gives CDR1 SNHLY, CDR2 FYNNEI. CDR3 protein: CASSEPAGGVETQYF. Here the CDR3 DNA reads TGTGCCAGCAGTGAGCCAGCGGGAGGGGTAGAGACCCAGTACTTC.

V and J are TRBV2 and TRBJ2-2; perhaps D is TRBD1 or TRBD2 (5 bases each). The germline CDR1 and CDR2 sequences are SNHLY and FYNNEI. Trimming cost V 6 bases and J 7 bases, with 15 bases left between them. The length of the CDR3 is 14 residues. The DNA of the CDR3 is TGTGCCAGCAGCGAAACCGGGACGATCGGGGAGCTGTTTTTT. Protein product: CASSETGTIGELFF.

The chain uses TRBV28 and TRBJ2-3; D not resolved. Trimming removed 5 bases from V and 6 bases from J, with 12 bases in between. The length of the CDR3 is 13 residues. Germline assignment: CDR1 MDHEN and CDR2 SYDVKM. CDR3 in DNA: TGTGCCAGCAGTCAGGATCCTGCCGATACGCAGTATTTT. Encoded protein: CASSQDPADTQYF.

The chain is built from TRBV7-9 and TRBJ1-1; 7 positions agree with TRBD1. There are 15 residues in the CDR3. The V gene end was trimmed by 4 bases and the J gene end by 3 bases; junction bases not matched to a gene: 8. Germline V gives CDR1 SEHNR, CDR2 FQNEAQ (reference sequence). Here the CDR3 reads CASSWNRGIHTEAFF. The CDR3 DNA reads as TGTGCCAGCAGCTGGAACAGGGGAATTCACACTGAAGCTTTCTTT.

The J gene is TRBJ1-2, the V gene TRBV6-1, with D hard to call. Trimming pared 0 bases from V and 6 bases from J, leaving 8 bases between. CDR1 is MNHNS, CDR2 SASEGT, per germline. The CDR3 length is 13 residues. The CDR3 DNA reads as TGTGCCAGCAGTGAAGCTGCCAGTAATGGCTACACCTTC. It yields the protein CASSEAASNGYTF.

The rearrangement links TRBV4-2 to TRBJ2-2, with 13 bases fitting TRBD2. Germline CDR1 reads LGHNA; CDR2 reads YNFKEQ. After removal of 4 bases from V and 1 base from J, the junction contained 3 bases not matched to a gene. This CDR3 is built from 17 residues. In nucleotides, the CDR3 is TGTGCCAGCAGCCCAGGACTAGCGGGAGTGAACACCGGGGAGCTGTTTTTT. Residues: CASSPGLAGVNTGELFF.

This rearrangement joins TRBV25-1 to TRBJ1-2; D not resolved. The V and J ends lost 0 bases and 8 bases respectively, with 13 bases between them. The germline CDR1 and CDR2 sequences are MGHDK and SYGVNS. This CDR3 has 14 amino acids. CDR3 region: CASSEYETPTGYTF. The CDR3 nucleotides are TGTGCCAGCAGTGAATACGAGACCCCGACCGGCTACACCTTC.

The rearrangement joins TRBV6-1 to TRBJ1-5, with 7 bases identical to TRBD1. From germline, CDR1 is MNHNS and CDR2 SASEGT. With 4 bases clipped from V and 8 bases from J, the junction kept 11 bases outside the gene matches. The CDR3 is 15 amino acids. As DNA, the CDR3 is TGTGCCAGCAGTGTAGACAGGGATTTTATTGAGCCCCAGCATTTT. Translated: CASSVDRDFIEPQHF.

The chain links TRBV5-4 to TRBJ2-5; D is undetermined. Germline V gene lookup returns CDR1 SGHNT and CDR2 YYREEE (reference sequence). The CDR3 has 12 residues. V dropped 4 bases and J dropped 4 bases, with 8 bases sitting between them. The CDR3 nucleotides are TGTGCCAGCAGCGTGTTTGGAGAGACCCAGTACTTC. Its protein is CASSVFGETQYF. The full variable domain, its missing parts supplied by reference TRBV5-4 and TRBJ2-5, is ETGVTQSPTHLIKTRGQQVTLRCSSQSGHNTVSWYQQALGQGPQFIFQYYREEENGRGNFPPRFSGLQFPNYSSELNVNALELDDSALYLCASSVFGETQYFGPGTRLLVL.

CDR3 protein: CASSKLGERNTGELFF. The CDR3 DNA reads as TGTGCCAGCAGCAAATTGGGGGAAAGGAACACCGGGGAGCTGTTTTTT. The rearrangement links TRBV21-1 to TRBJ2-2. TRBV21-1 is a pseudogene. The CDR3 has 16 residues.